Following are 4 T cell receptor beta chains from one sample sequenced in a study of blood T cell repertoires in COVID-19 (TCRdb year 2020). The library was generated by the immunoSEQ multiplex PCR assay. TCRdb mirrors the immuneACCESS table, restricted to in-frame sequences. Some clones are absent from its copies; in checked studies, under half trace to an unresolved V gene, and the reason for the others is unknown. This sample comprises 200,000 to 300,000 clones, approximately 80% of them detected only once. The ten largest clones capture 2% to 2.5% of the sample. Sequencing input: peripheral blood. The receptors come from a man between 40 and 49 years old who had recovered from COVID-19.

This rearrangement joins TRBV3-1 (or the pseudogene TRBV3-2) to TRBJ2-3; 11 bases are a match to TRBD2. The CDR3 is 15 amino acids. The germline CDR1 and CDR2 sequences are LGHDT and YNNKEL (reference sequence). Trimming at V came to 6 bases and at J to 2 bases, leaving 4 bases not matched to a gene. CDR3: CASRFSGRATDTQYF. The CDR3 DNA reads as TGTGCCAGCAGGTTTAGCGGGAGGGCCACAGATACGCAGTATTTT.

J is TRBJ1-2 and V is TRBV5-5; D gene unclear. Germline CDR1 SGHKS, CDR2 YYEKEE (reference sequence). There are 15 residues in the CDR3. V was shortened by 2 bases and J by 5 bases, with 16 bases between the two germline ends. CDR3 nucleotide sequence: TGTGCCAGCAGCTTTAGATTGCCTGAGGGATATGGCTACACCTTC. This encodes CASSFRLPEGYGYTF.

The CDR3 nucleotides are TGTGCCAGCAGTTACCGATCGCTAGCGGAGTCCTACGAGCAGTACTTC. Translation gives CASSYRSLAESYEQYF. The chain is built from TRBV6-5 and TRBJ2-7; 7 bases align to TRBD2. The CDR3 is 16 amino acids. V lost 2 bases and J lost 1; bases outside the gene matches: 8. Germline V gives CDR1 MNHEY, CDR2 SVGAGI.

The CDR3 coding sequence is TGTGCCAGCAGCAAGGACAGGTTCTACGAGCAGTACTTC. It specifies CASSKDRFYEQYF. This chain connects TRBV7-8 to TRBJ2-7; 7 positions match TRBD1. This CDR3 has 13 residues. The germline gives CDR1 SGHVS, CDR2 FQNEAQ. The V gene end was trimmed by 5 bases and the J gene end by 3 bases; junction bases not matched to a gene: 4.